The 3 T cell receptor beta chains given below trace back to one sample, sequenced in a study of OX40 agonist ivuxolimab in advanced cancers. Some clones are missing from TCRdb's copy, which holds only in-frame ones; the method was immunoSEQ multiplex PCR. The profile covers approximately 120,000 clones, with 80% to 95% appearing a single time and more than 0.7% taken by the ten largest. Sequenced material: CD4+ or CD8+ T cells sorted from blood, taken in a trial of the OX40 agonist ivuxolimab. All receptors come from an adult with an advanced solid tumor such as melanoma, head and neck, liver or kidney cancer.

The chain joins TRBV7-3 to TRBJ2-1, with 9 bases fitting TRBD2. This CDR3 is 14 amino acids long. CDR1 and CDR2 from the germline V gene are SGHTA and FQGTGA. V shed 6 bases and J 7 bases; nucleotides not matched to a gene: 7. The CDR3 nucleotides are TGTGCCAGCAGTCGTAGCGGGAGTACGAATGAGCAGTTCTTC. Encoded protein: CASSRSGSTNEQFF.

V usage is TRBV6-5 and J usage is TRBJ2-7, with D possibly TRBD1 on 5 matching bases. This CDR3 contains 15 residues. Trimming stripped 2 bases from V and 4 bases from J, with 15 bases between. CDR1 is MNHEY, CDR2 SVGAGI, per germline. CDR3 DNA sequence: TGTGCCAGCAGTTACCTGACATCGGCAGGGTACGAGCAGTACTTC. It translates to CASSYLTSAGYEQYF.

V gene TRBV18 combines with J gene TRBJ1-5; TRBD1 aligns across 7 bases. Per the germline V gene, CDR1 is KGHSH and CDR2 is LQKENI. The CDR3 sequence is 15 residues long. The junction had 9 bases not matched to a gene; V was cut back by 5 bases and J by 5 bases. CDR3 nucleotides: TGTGCCAGCTCAAGTTCCGGGACAGCTCATCAGCCCCAGCATTTT. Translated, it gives CASSSSGTAHQPQHF.